This entry lists 10 T cell receptor beta chains sequenced from one sample in a study of beta chain features in type 1 diabetes. Study-wide findings and caveats: People with Type 1 diabetes carried modestly yet significantly shorter TCRB CDR3s in all four CD4+ subsets.

Expressed TCRB transcripts were sequenced after all isolated RNA was converted to cDNA. Some clones are missing from TCRdb's copy, which holds only in-frame ones; the method was immunoSEQ multiplex PCR. The sample lists some 700,000 clones; roughly 12% were seen once. Antigen specificity for these receptors is unknown. The specimen was naive CD4+ T cells from blood. The receptors were gathered from a man aged 18-30 years with type 1 diabetes.

This clone has more than one count but fewer than ten. The chain combines TRBV7-9 with TRBJ2-7; D gene uncertain. Trimming removed 3 bases from V and 3 bases from J, with 9 bases in between. The CDR3 contains 13 residues. CDR1 SEHNR and CDR2 FQNEAQ come from the germline V gene (reference sequence). The CDR3 region has the DNA TGTGCCAGCAGCTTCTCGGAATTCTACGAGCAGTACTTC. Translating it yields CASSFSEFYEQYF. Full variable domain (outside the CDR3, taken from reference TRBV7-9 and TRBJ2-7): DTGVSQNPRHKITKRGQNVTFRCDPISEHNRLYWYRQTLGQGPEFLTYFQNEAQLEKSRLLSDRFSAERPKGSFSTLEIQRTEQGDSAMYLCASSFSEFYEQYFGPGTRLTVT.

V usage is TRBV7-2 and J usage is TRBJ1-1; D remains unclear. Germline CDR1 is SGHTA and CDR2 is FQGNSA. The V and J ends lost 1 base and 8 bases respectively, with 11 bases between them. The CDR3 extends over 13 amino acids. The CDR3 DNA is TGTGCCAGCAGCTTAGGAGAGCCAACGGAAGCTTTCTTT. This gives the protein CASSLGEPTEAFF.

V is TRBV9 and J is TRBJ2-6; no reliable D call. This CDR3 has 16 residues. Germline V gene data show CDR1 as SGDLS and CDR2 as YYNGEE. V lost 0 bases and J 3 bases, leaving 10 bases between the germline ends. The CDR3 is CASSVATAYGANVLTF. As DNA, the CDR3 is TGTGCCAGCAGCGTAGCTACGGCTTATGGGGCCAACGTCCTGACTTTC.

As DNA, the CDR3 is TGCGCCAGCAGCTTGGGTCTAGCGCGCGAGCAGTACTTC. Translation: CASSLGLAREQYF. The chain is built from TRBV5-1 and TRBJ2-7; D perhaps matches TRBD2 (6 bases). Germline-derived CDR1 and CDR2 are SGHRS and YFSETQ. The CDR3 runs 13 residues. The V end was cut by 0 bases, the J end by 6 bases, with 10 bases between.

The genes are TRBV18 and TRBJ1-1; D is undetermined. Trimming cost V 3 bases and J 2 bases, with 7 bases left between them. This CDR3 has 13 residues. Germline CDR1 and CDR2: KGHSH and LQKENI. As DNA, the CDR3 is TGTGCCAGCTCACCTCAGAGTAACACTGAAGCTTTCTTT. It encodes CASSPQSNTEAFF.

This clone was counted only a few times. The chain employs TRBV30 and TRBJ1-5; no reliable D call. CDR1 is GTSNPN and CDR2 is SVGIG in the germline V gene (reference sequence). The ends were cut back, 0 bases at V and 7 bases at J, with 10 bases in the middle. The CDR3 runs to 13 residues. The CDR3 bases are TGTGCCTGGAGTGTAGAAGGGTGGCAGCCCCAGCATTTT. Protein product: CAWSVEGWQPQHF. Together with reference TRBV30 and TRBJ1-5, the CDR3 gives the full variable domain: SQTIHQWPATLVQPVGSPLSLECTVEGTSNPNLYWYRQAAGRGLQLLFYSVGIGQISSEVPQNLSASRPQDRQFILSSKKLLLSDSGFYLCAWSVEGWQPQHFGDGTRLSIL.

This rearrangement joins TRBV7-9 to TRBJ2-7; D gene uncertain. In germline, CDR1 is SEHNR, CDR2 FQNEAQ (reference sequence). This CDR3 has 15 amino acids. Between the trimmed V and J ends, which lost 0 bases and 1 base, there was a span of 10 bases. As DNA, the CDR3 is TGTGCCAGCAGCTTAGCAGCCATCCAATCCTACGAGCAGTACTTC. It codes for CASSLAAIQSYEQYF.

A single count supports this clone. This sequence joins TRBV27 and TRBJ1-1; D is perhaps TRBD1 (5 bases). This CDR3 comprises 14 residues. Germline CDR1 is MNHEY and CDR2 is SMNVEV (reference sequence). Trimming shortened V by 4 bases and J by 0 bases, and 9 bases separated the two germline ends. CDR3 sequence: CASSYRPLNTEAFF. In nucleotides, the CDR3 is TGTGCCAGCAGTTACAGGCCACTGAACACTGAAGCTTTCTTT.

This clone turned up a few times. This chain joins TRBV15 and TRBJ1-4, with 8 positions matching TRBD1. The CDR3 extends over 22 amino acids. The ends lost 3 bases at V and 10 bases at J; junction bases unmatched: 31. Per germline, CDR1 LNHNV and CDR2 YYDKDF (reference sequence). CDR3 sequence: CATSRMQGANVKGFGWYGKLFF. CDR3 bases: TGTGCCACCAGCAGGATGCAGGGGGCGAATGTCAAAGGGTTTGGGTGGTATGGAAAACTGTTTTTT.

This sequence joins TRBV19 and TRBJ2-3, with no clear D. The V gene's germline CDR1 is LNHDA and CDR2 SQIVND (reference sequence). This CDR3 region has 11 residues. The V end was cut by 6 bases, the J end by 5 bases, with 6 bases between. CDR3 nucleotide sequence: TGTGCCAGTAGCTCAGAAGATACGCAGTATTTT. It codes for CASSSEDTQYF. Full variable domain (missing parts from reference TRBV19 and TRBJ2-3): DGGITQSPKYLFRKEGQNVTLSCEQNLNHDAMYWYRQDPGQGLRLIYYSQIVNDFQKGDIAEGYSVSREKKESFPLTVTSAQKNPTAFYLCASSSEDTQYFGPGTRLTVL.